A selection of T cell receptor beta chains follows, all from one sample in a study of shared clonotypes between healthy human individuals. Profiling relied on immunoSEQ multiplex PCR, and the TCRdb table lists in-frame clones only, not all of them. This table holds roughly 2.1 million clones, about 92% found once. Sequencing was carried out using naive CD8+ T cells from PBMCs. The receptors originated from a man aged 18 to 29 in good health. Some clones in this sample may be carry-over from other donors' samples. Each CDR3 is given with its conserved first and last residue. D genes are given only for firm matches. Not all rows give a size; the values are once, few, many and, for expanded clones, a class.

abundance | d_gene | j_gene | v_gene | CDR3aa | CDR3nt
. | . | TRBJ2-1 | TRBV5-6 | CASSFGSYEQFF | TGTGCCAGCAGCTTTGGTTCCTATGAGCAGTTCTTC
. | . | TRBJ2-3 | TRBV27 | CASSLTLSRHTQYF | TGTGCCAGCAGTTTAACATTGAGTCGTCATACGCAGTATTTT
. | . | TRBJ1-1 | TRBV15 | CATSGPRGFKDTEAFF | TGTGCCACCAGCGGACCCAGGGGATTTAAGGACACTGAAGCTTTCTTT
. | . | TRBJ1-4 | TRBV15 | CATSLALSRGGEKLFF | TGTGCCACCAGCCTCGCCTTGAGTAGGGGTGGTGAAAAACTGTTTTTT
. | TRBD1 | TRBJ1-2 | TRBV6-1 | CASSEDSDRVYGYTF | TGTGCCAGCAGTGAAGACTCAGACAGGGTATATGGCTACACCTTC
. | TRBD1 | TRBJ2-7 | TRBV7-6 | CASSFEQGANEQYF | TGTGCCAGCAGCTTTGAACAGGGGGCTAACGAGCAGTACTTC
. | . | TRBJ2-7 | TRBV6-5 | CASSNGRVYEQYF | TGTGCCAGCAGTAACGGACGGGTCTACGAGCAGTACTTC
. | . | TRBJ2-7 | TRBV7-9 | CASSLEWRPHEQYF | TGTGCCAGCAGCTTAGAATGGCGGCCACACGAGCAGTACTTC
. | . | TRBJ2-7 | TRBV11-2 | CASSHTGSSSYEQYF | TGTGCCAGCAGCCACACAGGCTCGAGCTCCTACGAGCAGTACTTC
. | . | TRBJ1-1 | TRBV28 | CASSLFGGNTEAFF | TGTGCCAGCAGTTTATTCGGGGGTAACACTGAAGCTTTCTTT
. | TRBD2 | TRBJ2-5 | TRBV29-1 | CSAFGGDAETQYF | TGCAGCGCCTTTGGGGGGGACGCAGAGACCCAGTACTTC
once | . | TRBJ2-7 | TRBV5-6 | CASSNLGQYEQYF | TGTGCCAGCAGCAACTTAGGACAATACGAGCAGTACTTC
. | TRBD1 | TRBJ2-7 | TRBV27 | CASSPPGQVPYEQYF | TGTGCCAGCAGTCCGCCTGGACAGGTTCCCTACGAGCAGTACTTC
. | TRBD1 | TRBJ1-2 | TRBV7-9 | CASSSGQYYGYTF | TGTGCCAGCAGCTCGGGACAGTACTATGGCTACACCTTC
. | TRBD1 | TRBJ1-5 | TRBV28 | CASRGDRTGGYQPQHF | TGTGCCAGCCGGGGGGACAGGACAGGGGGCTACCAGCCCCAGCATTTT
. | . | TRBJ2-2 | TRBV29-1 | CSVLRNTGELFF | TGCAGCGTTCTCCGAAACACCGGGGAGCTGTTTTTT
. | TRBD2 | TRBJ2-2 | TRBV2 | CASSVPHMLAGGTGELFF | TGTGCCAGCAGCGTCCCACATATGTTAGCGGGAGGGACCGGGGAGCTGTTTTTT
. | TRBD2 | TRBJ2-1 | TRBV27 | CASRRTRLAGRVGDEQFF | TGTGCCAGCAGGCGAACGAGACTAGCGGGACGTGTGGGTGATGAGCAGTTCTTC
. | . | TRBJ1-2 | TRBV11-2 | CASSSSPGTSDGYTF | TGTGCCAGCAGCTCTTCTCCTGGGACGAGCGATGGCTACACCTTC
. | TRBD1 | TRBJ2-7 | TRBV9 | CASSGDRGFEQYF | TGTGCCAGCAGCGGCGACAGGGGATTCGAGCAGTACTTC
. | TRBD1 | TRBJ2-7 | TRBV23-1 | CASSQRSGQGRSYEQYF | TGCGCCAGCAGTCAGCGTTCGGGACAGGGACGCTCCTACGAGCAGTACTTC
. | . | TRBJ2-2 | TRBV12-5 | CASGLVGTGELFF | TGTGCTAGTGGTTTGGTAGGAACCGGGGAGCTGTTTTTT
once | . | TRBJ1-2 | TRBV5-1 | CASSGREHPYGGYTF | TGCGCCAGCAGCGGGAGAGAACACCCTTATGGAGGCTACACCTTC
. | . | TRBJ2-2 | TRBV19 | CASRVLTEDSNYANTGELFF | TGTGCCAGTAGGGTCCTAACCGAAGACAGCAACTACGCGAACACCGGGGAGCTGTTTTTT
. | . | TRBJ2-5 | TRBV5-6 | CASSSQGQETQYF | TGTGCCAGCAGCTCACAGGGTCAAGAGACCCAGTACTTC
. | TRBD2 | TRBJ2-1 | TRBV4-3 | CASSQERTSGINEQFF | TGCGCCAGCAGCCAAGAAAGGACTAGCGGGATCAATGAGCAGTTCTTC
. | . | TRBJ2-2 | TRBV5-6 | CASSWSGTGELFF | TGTGCCAGCAGCTGGTCGGGCACCGGGGAGCTGTTTTTT
. | . | TRBJ2-3 | TRBV9 | CASSVGRGGDTQYF | TGTGCCAGCAGCGTGGGTCGTGGGGGGGATACGCAGTATTTT
. | . | TRBJ2-1 | TRBV4-2 | CASSPVGSGRSSYNEQFF | TGTGCCAGCAGCCCGGTGGGTAGCGGAAGAAGCTCCTACAATGAGCAGTTCTTC
. | TRBD1 | TRBJ1-5 | TRBV19 | CASSTGTGNQPQHF | TGTGCCAGTAGTACCGGGACAGGCAATCAGCCCCAGCATTTT
. | . | TRBJ1-2 | TRBV29-1 | CSVEGQGTNGYTF | TGCAGCGTTGAAGGGCAGGGAACGAATGGCTACACCTTC
. | TRBD2 | TRBJ2-7 | TRBV9 | CASSVRASGPSYEQYF | TGTGCCAGCAGCGTAAGGGCTAGCGGGCCGTCCTACGAGCAGTACTTC
. | . | TRBJ1-5 | TRBV7-8 | CASSFGPYSNQPQHF | TGTGCCAGCAGCTTCGGGCCCTATAGCAATCAGCCCCAGCATTTT
. | TRBD1 | TRBJ2-7 | TRBV9 | CASSAWGQGEIWDEQYF | TGTGCCAGCAGCGCGTGGGGACAGGGGGAAATCTGGGACGAGCAGTACTTC
. | TRBD1 | TRBJ2-7 | TRBV5-1 | CASSEGQGATYEQYF | TGCGCCAGCAGCGAGGGACAGGGGGCCACCTACGAGCAGTACTTC
. | . | TRBJ2-7 | TRBV10-3 | CAISEKNTATDSYEQYF | TGTGCCATCAGTGAGAAAAACACAGCGACAGACTCCTACGAGCAGTACTTC
. | . | TRBJ1-5 | TRBV7-6 | CASSPSGTGQPQHF | TGTGCCAGCAGCCCAAGTGGGACGGGTCAGCCCCAGCATTTT
. | . | TRBJ2-1 | TRBV28 | CASSLIFVGAEQFF | TGTGCCAGCAGTTTAATTTTTGTGGGGGCCGAGCAGTTCTTC
. | . | TRBJ1-5 | TRBV28 | CASSEYGEGGKPQHF | TGTGCCAGCAGTGAGTACGGGGAAGGAGGAAAGCCCCAGCATTTT
once | . | TRBJ2-1 | TRBV7-8 | CASSPNLIGSYNEQFF | TGTGCCAGCAGCCCTAACTTGATAGGCTCGTACAATGAGCAGTTCTTC
. | TRBD2 | TRBJ2-3 | TRBV28 | CAIRLAGNTDTQYF | TGTGCCATCCGACTAGCGGGGAACACAGATACGCAGTATTTT
. | . | TRBJ2-7 | TRBV28 | CASSLQQDNSYEQYF | TGTGCCAGCAGTCTTCAACAGGACAACTCCTACGAGCAGTACTTC
. | . | TRBJ2-7 | TRBV14 | CASSQDRPDYFSYEQYF | TGTGCCAGCAGCCAAGATCGCCCGGACTACTTCTCCTACGAGCAGTACTTC
. | . | TRBJ1-1 | TRBV14 | CASSQENRETEAFF | TGTGCCAGCAGCCAAGAAAATCGGGAAACTGAAGCTTTCTTT
. | . | TRBJ2-7 | TRBV28 | CASTNSAGYEQYF | TGTGCCAGCACCAATAGTGCGGGCTACGAGCAGTACTTC
once | . | TRBJ2-5 | TRBV18 | CASGLPLSETQYF | TGTGCCTCGGGGCTCCCACTGTCTGAGACCCAGTACTTC
. | . | TRBJ2-2 | TRBV19 | CASSFVVPGELFF | TGTGCCAGTAGTTTTGTTGTTCCTGGGGAGCTGTTTTTT
. | . | TRBJ2-7 | TRBV30 | CAWSVGAGVNEQYF | TGTGCCTGGAGTGTCGGGGCCGGGGTTAACGAGCAGTACTTC
. | . | TRBJ2-7 | TRBV29-1 | CSVHEGHPYEQYF | TGCAGCGTCCACGAGGGACATCCCTACGAGCAGTACTTC
. | TRBD2 | TRBJ2-1 | TRBV9 | CASSVVREGEQFF | TGTGCCAGCAGCGTAGTCAGGGAGGGTGAGCAGTTCTTC
. | TRBD1 | TRBJ1-1 | TRBV7-9 | CASSPDREVPEMNTEAFF | TGTGCCAGCAGCCCCGACAGGGAAGTTCCGGAGATGAACACTGAAGCTTTCTTT